The rows below give T cell receptor beta chains drawn from one sample of a study of control samples from healthy donors and cancer patients. Measured with immunoSEQ multiplex PCR; TCRdb has only the in-frame clones, and not every one. This sample has more than 100,000 clones, with approximately 93% found just once. Sequencing was performed on blood. The receptors shown here come from a woman aged 18-30 years in good health. Each CDR3 is given with its conserved first and last residue. The D gene is left open where the match is weak. Some rows mark clone size as missing; the rest say once, few, many or name a class of expanded clone.

d_gene,j_gene,abundance,v_gene,CDR3aa,CDR3nt
.,TRBJ1-1,.,TRBV5-4,CASRPNRDYVVQRSEAFF,TGTGCCAGCAGACCTAACCGGGATTACGTGGTTCAGAGGTCTGAAGCTTTCTTT
TRBD2,TRBJ2-1,.,TRBV6-2/TRBV6-3,CASSSGSSYNEQFF,TGTGCCAGCAGTAGCGGGAGCTCCTACAATGAGCAGTTCTTC
TRBD1,TRBJ2-7,few,TRBV5-6,CASSLAWTGGHEQYF,TGTGCCAGCAGCTTGGCGTGGACAGGGGGTCACGAGCAGTACTTC
TRBD1,TRBJ1-4,medium-sized,TRBV7-9,CASSSRRDRVAPLREKLFF,TGTGCCAGCAGCTCCAGGCGGGACAGGGTGGCCCCATTAAGGGAAAAACTGTTTTTT
.,TRBJ2-2,.,TRBV5-1,CASRGTESFAGELFF,TGCGCCAGCAGGGGAACGGAGTCTTTCGCCGGGGAGCTGTTTTTT
.,TRBJ1-1,.,TRBV29-1,CSVGRSDRGAFF,TGCAGCGTTGGGCGGTCGGACAGAGGTGCTTTCTTT
TRBD1,TRBJ2-2,.,TRBV7-8,CASSLVLGQENGELFF,TGTGCCAGCAGCTTAGTGCTGGGACAGGAAAACGGGGAGCTGTTTTTT
.,TRBJ2-3,.,TRBV1,CTSSQDHPGRTDTQYF,TGCACCAGCAGCCAAGATCATCCGGGACGCACAGATACGCAGTATTTT
.,TRBJ2-7,.,TRBV5-6,CASSRGYEQYF,TGTGCCAGCAGCCGGGGCTACGAGCAGTACTTC
TRBD2,TRBJ2-2,.,TRBV7-9,CASSRTSGGNTGELFF,TGTGCCAGCAGTAGGACTAGCGGGGGGAACACCGGGGAGCTGTTTTTT
TRBD1,TRBJ2-2,.,TRBV7-9,CASSLVVGRGRAELFF,TGTGCCAGCAGCTTAGTGGTTGGCAGGGGGCGAGCGGAGCTGTTTTTT
.,TRBJ2-5,few,TRBV6-6,CASRTPKDAQETQYF,TGTGCCAGCAGAACACCCAAGGACGCACAAGAGACCCAGTACTTC
.,TRBJ1-4,once,TRBV3-1/TRBV3-2,CASIENRVTTNEKLFF,TGTGCCAGCATAGAGAACAGGGTGACAACTAATGAAAAACTGTTTTTT
.,TRBJ2-2,.,TRBV4-3,CASSQETPAPPNTGELFF,TGCGCCAGCAGCCAAGAGACCCCCGCTCCGCCAAACACCGGGGAGCTGTTTTTT
.,TRBJ1-5,.,TRBV2,CASTLQGSNQPQHF,TGTGCCAGCACATTACAGGGTAGCAATCAGCCCCAGCATTTT
TRBD2,TRBJ2-7,once,TRBV28,CASRALMGLEPEQYF,TGTGCCAGCAGGGCCCTGATGGGACTAGAGCCCGAGCAGTACTTC
TRBD1,TRBJ1-6,.,TRBV6-2/TRBV6-3,CASSQGDRGPSPLHF,TGTGCCAGCAGTCAAGGGGACAGGGGTCCTTCACCCCTCCACTTT
.,TRBJ1-5,.,TRBV12-5,CASREFSNQPQHF,TGTGCTTCTCGGGAATTTAGCAATCAGCCCCAGCATTTT
.,TRBJ1-1,.,TRBV28,CASSLLSRWGRPMNTEAFF,TGTGCCAGCAGTTTATTGTCTCGCTGGGGAAGACCCATGAACACTGAAGCTTTCTTT
TRBD1,TRBJ2-4,.,TRBV28,CASTNRGAKNIQYF,TGTGCCAGCACCAACAGGGGTGCCAAAAACATTCAGTACTTC
.,TRBJ1-4,.,TRBV10-3,CATGPLGANEKLFF,TGTGCCACCGGACCACTCGGAGCTAATGAAAAACTGTTTTTT
.,TRBJ1-6,.,TRBV3-1/TRBV3-2,CASTKQGNSPLHF,TGTGCCAGCACAAAACAAGGGAATTCACCCCTCCACTTT
TRBD2,TRBJ2-5,.,TRBV7-2,CASKLLAGETQYF,TGTGCCAGCAAACTTCTAGCGGGGGAGACCCAGTACTTC
.,TRBJ1-1,.,TRBV6-5,CASSYPGQRNTEAFF,TGTGCCAGCAGTTACCCCGGACAGCGGAACACTGAAGCTTTCTTT
.,TRBJ2-7,.,TRBV5-1,CASSLAGVSYEQYF,TGCGCCAGCAGCTTGGCGGGGGTTTCCTACGAGCAGTACTTC
TRBD1,TRBJ2-5,.,TRBV7-9,CASSARDREETQYF,TGTGCCAGCAGCGCTAGGGACAGGGAAGAGACCCAGTACTTC
TRBD2,TRBJ2-7,.,TRBV7-8,CASSLALRREANADEQYF,TGTGCCAGCAGCTTAGCGCTCCGGCGGGAGGCAAACGCGGACGAGCAGTACTTC
.,TRBJ1-1,.,TRBV7-2,CASSLLSNTEAFF,TGTGCCAGCAGCTTACTATCGAACACTGAAGCTTTCTTT
.,TRBJ2-3,.,TRBV7-2,CASSSDYLSTDTQYF,TGTGCCAGCAGCTCCGACTACTTAAGCACAGATACGCAGTATTTT
.,TRBJ2-3,.,TRBV28,CASSLALGQQTDTQYF,TGTGCCAGCAGTTTAGCTCTGGGGCAGCAGACAGATACGCAGTATTTT
TRBD1,TRBJ2-7,.,TRBV6-6,CASMKGALGQIYEQYF,TGTGCCAGCATGAAGGGGGCATTGGGACAGATATACGAGCAGTACTTC
.,TRBJ1-5,.,TRBV6-2/TRBV6-3,CASSRRTPKVRGNQPQHF,TGTGCCAGCAGCAGGAGGACCCCCAAAGTGAGGGGCAATCAGCCCCAGCATTTT
.,TRBJ1-2,.,TRBV7-2,CASSLARGYGYTF,TGTGCCAGCAGCTTAGCCCGTGGCTATGGCTACACCTTC
TRBD1,TRBJ1-5,.,TRBV27,CASSRQGTQPQHF,TGTGCCAGCAGCCGACAGGGGACACAGCCCCAGCATTTT
.,TRBJ2-7,.,TRBV28,CASISFWGASGEQYF,TGTGCCAGCATTAGTTTTTGGGGAGCCTCCGGCGAGCAGTACTTC
TRBD2,TRBJ2-2,.,TRBV7-9,CASTLTGGLSGELFF,TGTGCCAGCACCCTAACGGGGGGGTTGTCCGGGGAGCTGTTTTTT
.,TRBJ2-1,.,TRBV15,CATSRDVADRGKFF,TGTGCCACCAGCAGAGATGTAGCGGACCGGGGAAAGTTCTTC
TRBD1,TRBJ2-3,.,TRBV29-1,CSVQGQGGTDTQYF,TGCAGCGTTCAGGGACAGGGAGGCACAGATACGCAGTATTTT
.,TRBJ2-7,.,TRBV28,CASRKDSGPNYEQYF,TGTGCCAGCAGAAAAGATAGCGGCCCGAACTACGAGCAGTACTTC
.,TRBJ1-1,.,TRBV25-1,CASRTGFSLTEAFF,TGTGCCAGCAGAACAGGGTTTAGTCTCACTGAAGCTTTCTTT
TRBD1,TRBJ2-7,.,TRBV24-1,CATSDLHVRDSPYEQYF,TGTGCCACCAGTGATTTGCACGTCCGGGACAGCCCCTACGAGCAGTACTTC
.,TRBJ1-2,.,TRBV15,CATSRARTTGYTF,TGTGCCACCAGCAGGGCCCGGACGACTGGCTACACCTTC
.,TRBJ2-7,.,TRBV2,CASSEQGLGYEQYF,TGTGCCAGCAGCGAACAGGGACTGGGGTACGAGCAGTACTTC
.,TRBJ2-3,.,TRBV24-1,CATSVGGALVGTDTQYF,TGTGCCACCTCAGTGGGGGGGGCCCTAGTAGGCACAGATACGCAGTATTTT
.,TRBJ2-6,.,TRBV29-1,CSVGLSGANVLTF,TGCAGCGTGGGACTTTCTGGGGCCAACGTCCTGACTTTC
.,TRBJ2-1,.,TRBV28,CASSSTEPEQFF,TGTGCCAGCAGTTCGACTGAACCTGAGCAGTTCTTC
TRBD2,TRBJ2-5,.,TRBV27,CASRPGSGRVQETQYF,TGTGCCAGCCGTCCCGGTAGCGGGAGGGTCCAAGAGACCCAGTACTTC
.,TRBJ2-5,.,TRBV5-5,CASSLKETQYF,TGTGCCAGCAGCTTGAAAGAGACCCAGTACTTC